This T cell receptor (beta chain) derives from a study of T-cell reconstitution after alpha-beta-depleted transplantation in children. Study-wide points: Reported findings indicate that, about two months after transplant, alpha-beta T cells came from several hundred expanded clones, which were derived from non-depleted graft cells. From surviving recipient T cells and thymic progenitors came the high day-60 TCRbeta diversity observed in some patients. T cells produced anew were the main source of T-cell counts and diversity one year after transplant.

Comment on this clonotype: Its antigen is unknown.

Trimming took off 4 bases at V and 8 bases at J, with 11 bases between the two ends. The CDR3 sequence is 13 residues long. Germline CDR1 and CDR2: SEHNR and FQNEAQ (reference sequence). The TCRbeta library incorporated unique molecular identifiers. TCRdb redid the calling of the PCR reads with MiXCR, one entry per CDR3 protein. The sample carries about 980,000 distinct CDR3 sequences, less than 30% recorded once. The receptor comes from a boy under three years old who had a stem cell transplant for SCID, so the T cells may come from the graft donor. The source material was PBMCs, mostly from graft donor cells, sampled 360 days after TCRalphabeta/CD19-depleted stem cell transplant. The chain employs TRBV7-9 and TRBJ1-4; D is possibly TRBD1 (5 bases). The CDR3 DNA reads TGTGCCAGCAGCTCACAGGCGAGCGAAAAACTGTTTTTT. The encoded protein is CASSSQASEKLFF. The complete variable domain, with remaining parts taken from reference TRBV7-9 and TRBJ1-4, reads DTGVSQNPRHKITKRGQNVTFRCDPISEHNRLYWYRQTLGQGPEFLTYFQNEAQLEKSRLLSDRFSAERPKGSFSTLEIQRTEQGDSAMYLCASSSQASEKLFFGSGTQLSVL.